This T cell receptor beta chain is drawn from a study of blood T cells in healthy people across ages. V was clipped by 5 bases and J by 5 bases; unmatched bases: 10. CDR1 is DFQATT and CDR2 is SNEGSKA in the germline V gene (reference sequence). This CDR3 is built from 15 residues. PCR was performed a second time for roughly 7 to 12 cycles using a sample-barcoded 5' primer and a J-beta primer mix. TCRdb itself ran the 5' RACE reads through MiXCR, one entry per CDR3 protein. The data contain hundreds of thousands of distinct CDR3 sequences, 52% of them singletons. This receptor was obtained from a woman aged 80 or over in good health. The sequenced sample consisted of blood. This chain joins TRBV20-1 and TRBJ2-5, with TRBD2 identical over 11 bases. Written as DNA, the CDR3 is TGCAGTGCTGAAAGTCCACTAGCGGGAGACGAGACCCAGTACTTC. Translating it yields CSAESPLAGDETQYF.